The present T cell receptor (beta chain) was sequenced within a study of blood T cell repertoires in COVID-19. Across the study: COVID-19 samples collected from the United States, Italy and Spain covered acute and convalescent phases. T cells, B-cell-depleted T cells, or PBMCs provided the cDNA or gDNA that served as material.

The authors' processing: Amplification of reference gene primers provided the estimated nucleated cell counts. Using immunoSEQ multiplex PCR, the repertoire was profiled, and TCRdb retains in-frame clones only, with some absent. The DNA was the basis for D and trimming; V, J and clone size are from that table. Counted here are a few hundred thousand clones, roughly 90% occurring once; the ten biggest clones make up roughly 4%. CDR1 is MNHEY and CDR2 is SVGAGI in the germline V gene. The CDR3 runs 12 residues. The V segment lost 2 bases and the J segment 6 bases; nucleotides outside the gene matches: 0.

The sequenced sample consisted of peripheral blood. The rearrangement joins TRBV6-5 to TRBJ2-7, with 8 positions matching TRBD1. The receptor's source is a woman aged 45-60 years with active or convalescent COVID-19. The CDR3 region has the DNA TGTGCCAGCAGTTACACAGGGGGCGAGCAGTACTTC. Its protein is CASSYTGGEQYF.